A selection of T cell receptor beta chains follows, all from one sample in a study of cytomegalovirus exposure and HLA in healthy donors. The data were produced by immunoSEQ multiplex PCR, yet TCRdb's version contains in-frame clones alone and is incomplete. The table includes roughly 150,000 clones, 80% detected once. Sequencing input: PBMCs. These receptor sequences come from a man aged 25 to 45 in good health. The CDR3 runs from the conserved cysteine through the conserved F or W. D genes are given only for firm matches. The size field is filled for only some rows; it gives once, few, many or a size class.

cdr3_nt: TGTGCCAGCAGTTACTCGAGGCAGGGGGATCAGCCCCAGCATTTT
cdr3_aa: CASSYSRQGDQPQHF
j_call: TRBJ1-5
clone_size: -
cdr3_length: 15
d_call: TRBD1
v_call: TRBV6-6

cdr3_nt: TGTGCCAGCAGCTCGGGACAGGGCGCCACCGGGGAGCTGTTTTTT
cdr3_aa: CASSSGQGATGELFF
j_call: TRBJ2-2
clone_size: few
cdr3_length: 15
d_call: TRBD1
v_call: TRBV5-8

cdr3_nt: TGTGCCATCAGTGAGGGGGGGGACAGGGGTGCCTACGAGCAGTACTTC
cdr3_aa: CAISEGGDRGAYEQYF
j_call: TRBJ2-7
clone_size: -
cdr3_length: 16
d_call: TRBD1
v_call: TRBV10-3

cdr3_nt: TGTGCCAGCGCTCGGGAGAACACTGAAGCTTTCTTT
cdr3_aa: CASARENTEAFF
j_call: TRBJ1-1
clone_size: -
cdr3_length: 12
d_call: -
v_call: TRBV11-3

cdr3_nt: TGTGCTAGTGGCCCTAGCGGCGGCGCGAACACCGGGGAGCTGTTTTTT
cdr3_aa: CASGPSGGANTGELFF
j_call: TRBJ2-2
clone_size: few
cdr3_length: 16
d_call: TRBD2
v_call: TRBV12-5

cdr3_nt: TGTGCCAGCAGCGTAGCTGGGACACCAGAGACCCAGTACTTC
cdr3_aa: CASSVAGTPETQYF
j_call: TRBJ2-5
clone_size: -
cdr3_length: 14
d_call: -
v_call: TRBV9

cdr3_nt: TGTGCCAGCAGCCGGGACACTCCCTACGAGCAGTACTTC
cdr3_aa: CASSRDTPYEQYF
j_call: TRBJ2-7
clone_size: -
cdr3_length: 13
d_call: -
v_call: TRBV6-5

cdr3_nt: TGTGCCAGCAGCCCCGACGCGGGAGGGAGCACAGATACGCAGTATTTT
cdr3_aa: CASSPDAGGSTDTQYF
j_call: TRBJ2-3
clone_size: -
cdr3_length: 16
d_call: TRBD2
v_call: TRBV9

cdr3_nt: TGCGCCAGCTCGGAGGGGCGCAATACCGGGGAGCTGTTTTTT
cdr3_aa: CASSEGRNTGELFF
j_call: TRBJ2-2
clone_size: -
cdr3_length: 14
d_call: -
v_call: TRBV5-1

cdr3_nt: TGTGCCAGCAGCGTGGGACAGGGGGCGGGTGGCTACACCTTC
cdr3_aa: CASSVGQGAGGYTF
j_call: TRBJ1-2
clone_size: -
cdr3_length: 14
d_call: TRBD1
v_call: TRBV6-1

cdr3_nt: TGTGCCAGCAGCTTAAGGACAGGGGGCAGGAATGAGCAGTTCTTC
cdr3_aa: CASSLRTGGRNEQFF
j_call: TRBJ2-1
clone_size: -
cdr3_length: 15
d_call: TRBD1
v_call: TRBV7-2

cdr3_nt: TGTGCCAGCAGCTTAAGTGGGAGCGTAACCGAGCAGTACTTC
cdr3_aa: CASSLSGSVTEQYF
j_call: TRBJ2-7
clone_size: once
cdr3_length: 14
d_call: -
v_call: TRBV7-3

cdr3_nt: TGTGCCAGCAGCCGAGCACAGGGCGGGAGGGGCGAGCAGTACTTC
cdr3_aa: CASSRAQGGRGEQYF
j_call: TRBJ2-7
clone_size: few
cdr3_length: 15
d_call: TRBD2
v_call: TRBV7-2

cdr3_nt: TGTGCCAGCAGCTTAGGCCATGGAGGCGAAAAGAACACTGAAGCTTTCTTT
cdr3_aa: CASSLGHGGEKNTEAFF
j_call: TRBJ1-1
clone_size: -
cdr3_length: 17
d_call: -
v_call: TRBV13

cdr3_nt: TGTGCCAGCAGAGAACAGGAGGTCGGCAATCAGCCCCAGCATTTT
cdr3_aa: CASREQEVGNQPQHF
j_call: TRBJ1-5
clone_size: -
cdr3_length: 15
d_call: -
v_call: TRBV2

cdr3_nt: TGTGCCCGATGGGGACAGCTACCCCCATATGGCTACACCTTC
cdr3_aa: CARWGQLPPYGYTF
j_call: TRBJ1-2
clone_size: -
cdr3_length: 14
d_call: TRBD1
v_call: TRBV7-4

cdr3_nt: TGTGCCAGCTCACCCGGGACAGGGGTAGGTGGCTACACCTTC
cdr3_aa: CASSPGTGVGGYTF
j_call: TRBJ1-2
clone_size: -
cdr3_length: 14
d_call: TRBD1
v_call: TRBV18

cdr3_nt: TGTGCCAGCAGTCCGTTACAGGGCCCGACATTGGCCCAGCATTTT
cdr3_aa: CASSPLQGPTLAQHF
j_call: TRBJ1-5
clone_size: -
cdr3_length: 15
d_call: -
v_call: TRBV28

cdr3_nt: TGCGCCAGCAGCTTGGGCGTGTTAGACTATGGCTACACCTTC
cdr3_aa: CASSLGVLDYGYTF
j_call: TRBJ1-2
clone_size: -
cdr3_length: 14
d_call: -
v_call: TRBV5-1

cdr3_nt: TGTGCCAGCAGGCTCCAGGGGACTAATGAAAAACTGTTTTTT
cdr3_aa: CASRLQGTNEKLFF
j_call: TRBJ1-4
clone_size: -
cdr3_length: 14
d_call: -
v_call: TRBV6-5

cdr3_nt: TGCGCCAGCAGCCAAGGGGGACTAGCGGGAGTCTCCGAGCAGTACTTC
cdr3_aa: CASSQGGLAGVSEQYF
j_call: TRBJ2-7
clone_size: -
cdr3_length: 16
d_call: TRBD2
v_call: TRBV4-1

cdr3_nt: TGTGCCAGCAGGCGGGAGGTGGGCAATGAGCAGTTCTTC
cdr3_aa: CASRREVGNEQFF
j_call: TRBJ2-1
clone_size: -
cdr3_length: 13
d_call: TRBD2
v_call: TRBV13

cdr3_nt: TGTGCCAGCAGCCCCCGAGAAGGGACTAGGGAGTTCTTC
cdr3_aa: CASSPREGTREFF
j_call: TRBJ2-1
clone_size: -
cdr3_length: 13
d_call: TRBD2
v_call: TRBV7-8

cdr3_nt: TGTGCCAGCAGTCTAATGACCGGGGAGCTGTTTTTT
cdr3_aa: CASSLMTGELFF
j_call: TRBJ2-2
clone_size: few
cdr3_length: 12
d_call: -
v_call: TRBV28

cdr3_nt: TGTGCCAGCAGCTTAAGCTCACTAGCGGGAGGGCCTGGTCTCTCCAATGAGCAGTTCTTC
cdr3_aa: CASSLSSLAGGPGLSNEQFF
j_call: TRBJ2-1
clone_size: -
cdr3_length: 20
d_call: TRBD2
v_call: TRBV9

cdr3_nt: TGTGCCAGCAGCTTAGTACAGGAGGGTGGCTACACCTTC
cdr3_aa: CASSLVQEGGYTF
j_call: TRBJ1-2
clone_size: -
cdr3_length: 13
d_call: -
v_call: TRBV7-9

cdr3_nt: TGTGCCAGCAGTGTCAGGGGGATCGCTAATGAAAAACTGTTTTTT
cdr3_aa: CASSVRGIANEKLFF
j_call: TRBJ1-4
clone_size: -
cdr3_length: 15
d_call: TRBD1
v_call: TRBV27

cdr3_nt: TGTGCCAGCAGCTCCCCCGAAGAGACCCAGTACTTC
cdr3_aa: CASSSPEETQYF
j_call: TRBJ2-5
clone_size: -
cdr3_length: 12
d_call: -
v_call: TRBV5-4

cdr3_nt: TGTGCCAGCAGTCTGTATCAGGGTTCGGAGCAGTACTTC
cdr3_aa: CASSLYQGSEQYF
j_call: TRBJ2-7
clone_size: -
cdr3_length: 13
d_call: -
v_call: TRBV14